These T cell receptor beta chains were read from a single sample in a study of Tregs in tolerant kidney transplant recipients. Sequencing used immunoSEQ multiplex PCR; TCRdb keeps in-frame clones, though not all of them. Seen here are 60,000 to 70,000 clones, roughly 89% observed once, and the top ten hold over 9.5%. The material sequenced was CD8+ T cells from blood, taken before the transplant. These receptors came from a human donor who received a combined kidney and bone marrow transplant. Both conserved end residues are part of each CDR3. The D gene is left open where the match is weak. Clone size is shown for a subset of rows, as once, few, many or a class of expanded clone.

CDR3: CASSRDSFNYGYTF; DNA: TGTGCCAGCAGCCGGGACAGCTTTAACTATGGCTACACCTTC; size: -; V: TRBV13; D: TRBD1; J: TRBJ1-2
CDR3: CASSPSGSSYNEQFF; DNA: TGTGCCAGCAGTCCTAGCGGGAGCTCCTACAATGAGCAGTTCTTC; size: -; V: TRBV6-5; D: TRBD2; J: TRBJ2-1
CDR3: CASSPSPRLAPYEQYF; DNA: TGTGCCAGCAGCCCATCCCCGCGACTAGCGCCTTACGAGCAGTACTTC; size: -; V: TRBV11-2; D: TRBD2; J: TRBJ2-7
CDR3: CASSITTGTNEKLFF; DNA: TGTGCCAGCAGCATCACCACAGGCACTAATGAAAAACTGTTTTTT; size: -; V: TRBV7-9; D: -; J: TRBJ1-4
CDR3: CASSSHPPGSYEQYF; DNA: TGTGCCAGCAGTTCCCACCCACCGGGTTCCTACGAGCAGTACTTC; size: -; V: TRBV27; D: -; J: TRBJ2-7
CDR3: CASSVGGTGGLAYNEQFF; DNA: TGTGCCAGCAGCGTAGGGGGAACGGGAGGCCTGGCATACAATGAGCAGTTCTTC; size: -; V: TRBV9; D: TRBD2; J: TRBJ2-1
CDR3: CASRPGTGGHEQYF; DNA: TGCGCCAGCAGGCCCGGGACAGGGGGTCACGAGCAGTACTTC; size: -; V: TRBV4-1; D: TRBD1; J: TRBJ2-7
CDR3: CASSTGVSYEQYF; DNA: TGTGCCAGCAGCACCGGGGTCTCCTACGAGCAGTACTTC; size: once; V: TRBV9; D: -; J: TRBJ2-7
CDR3: CASSIWAHTYEQYF; DNA: TGTGCCAGCAGCATATGGGCCCATACCTACGAGCAGTACTTC; size: -; V: TRBV11-3; D: -; J: TRBJ2-7
CDR3: CASSFGGQETQYF; DNA: TGTGCCAGCAGTTTCGGCGGGCAAGAGACCCAGTACTTC; size: once; V: TRBV28; D: -; J: TRBJ2-5
CDR3: CASSLGQAGNTIYF; DNA: TGTGCCAGCAGCTTGGGTCAGGCTGGAAACACCATATATTTT; size: -; V: TRBV5-6; D: -; J: TRBJ1-3
CDR3: CAIHRDRPKISNQPQHF; DNA: TGCGCCATCCACCGGGACAGACCTAAGATTAGCAATCAGCCCCAGCATTTT; size: -; V: TRBV10-1; D: TRBD1; J: TRBJ1-5
CDR3: CASSPDLGQYGYTF; DNA: TGCGCCAGCAGCCCGGACCTCGGACAATATGGCTACACCTTC; size: -; V: TRBV4-1; D: -; J: TRBJ1-2
CDR3: CASSAAGVVDEQFF; DNA: TGTGCCAGCAGCGCGGCGGGGGTCGTCGATGAGCAGTTCTTC; size: -; V: TRBV9; D: TRBD2; J: TRBJ2-1
CDR3: CASSPVAAEAFF; DNA: TGTGCCAGCAGCCCGGTTGCCGCTGAAGCTTTCTTT; size: -; V: TRBV7-6; D: -; J: TRBJ1-1
CDR3: CASSLVQGDGYTF; DNA: TGTGCCAGCAGCTTGGTCCAGGGCGACGGCTACACCTTC; size: -; V: TRBV5-6; D: -; J: TRBJ1-2
CDR3: CASSPRTGMNTEAFF; DNA: TGTGCCAGCAGCCCTCGGACAGGGATGAACACTGAAGCTTTCTTT; size: once; V: TRBV7-9; D: TRBD1; J: TRBJ1-1
CDR3: CASSQLTSTYEQYF; DNA: TGTGCCAGCAGCCAACTAACTAGTACCTACGAGCAGTACTTC; size: once; V: TRBV7-9; D: -; J: TRBJ2-7
CDR3: CASSWTGGGQETQYF; DNA: TGTGCCAGCAGCTGGACAGGCGGAGGCCAAGAGACCCAGTACTTC; size: -; V: TRBV11-3; D: TRBD1; J: TRBJ2-5
CDR3: CASSVAIGPAREQYF; DNA: TGTGCCAGCAGCGTAGCGATCGGTCCAGCGCGCGAGCAGTACTTC; size: once; V: TRBV9; D: -; J: TRBJ2-7
CDR3: CASSFTSGGYSYEQYF; DNA: TGCGCCAGCAGCTTCACTAGCGGGGGGTATTCCTACGAGCAGTACTTC; size: -; V: TRBV5-1; D: TRBD2; J: TRBJ2-7
CDR3: CASSQSASGGARQETQYF; DNA: TGCGCCAGCAGCCAATCGGCTAGCGGGGGGGCACGGCAAGAGACCCAGTACTTC; size: -; V: TRBV4-1; D: TRBD2; J: TRBJ2-5
CDR3: CASTPTTGTSGGARTDTQYF; DNA: TGTGCCAGCACCCCAACCACCGGGACTAGCGGGGGGGCGCGCACAGATACGCAGTATTTT; size: -; V: TRBV9; D: TRBD2; J: TRBJ2-3
CDR3: CASRANTEAFF; DNA: TGTGCCAGCAGGGCGAACACTGAAGCTTTCTTT; size: -; V: TRBV13; D: -; J: TRBJ1-1
CDR3: CASSARGGGELFF; DNA: TGTGCCAGCAGCGCGCGGGGGGGCGGGGAGCTGTTTTTT; size: few; V: TRBV7-3; D: TRBD2; J: TRBJ2-2
CDR3: CASSEGQGWTEAFF; DNA: TGTGCCAGCAGTGAGGGACAGGGGTGGACTGAAGCTTTCTTT; size: -; V: TRBV2; D: TRBD1; J: TRBJ1-1
CDR3: CAWRALGYTF; DNA: TGTGCCTGGAGGGCTCTTGGCTACACCTTC; size: -; V: TRBV30; D: -; J: TRBJ1-2
CDR3: CASSLGRGTYEQYF; DNA: TGTGCCAGCAGCTTAGGTCGGGGGACCTACGAGCAGTACTTC; size: -; V: TRBV13; D: -; J: TRBJ2-7